The 3 T cell receptor beta chains below come from one sample, sequenced in a study of regulatory T cells in long-lasting Graves disease. CDR3 regions were amplified by Arm-PCR using iRepertoire HTBI primers to build TCR beta libraries. TCRdb ran MiXCR on the multiplex PCR reads and lists one entry per CDR3 protein. The sample has about 350,000 distinct CDR3 sequences; roughly 17% are singletons. Time point noted: newly diagnosed GD, antithyroid drugs for less than 3 months. PBMC RNA was the source of the TCR library. These records were also assigned to another study, of T cells in Graves' hyperthyroidism and ophthalmopathy.

The sample was peripheral blood mononuclear cells (PBMCs), taken at new diagnosis, from a patient treated with antithyroid drugs. These receptors originate from a woman between 18 and 29 years old with Graves disease.

At least ten counts were recorded for this clonotype. The rearrangement joins TRBV7-6 to TRBJ2-7; D not resolved. The CDR3 sequence is 11 residues long. Trimming cost V 4 bases and J 10 bases, with 11 bases left between them. The V gene's germline CDR1 is SGHVS and CDR2 FNYEAQ. This CDR3 is CASSSKWGQYF. CDR3 bases: TGTGCCAGCAGCTCGAAATGGGGTCAGTACTTC.

A few counts support this clonotype. This rearrangement joins TRBV9 to TRBJ1-4, with D perhaps TRBD1 (6 bases). Trimming took 3 bases from V and 3 from J, leaving 15 bases between them. This CDR3 spans 16 amino acids. Germline V CDR1 and CDR2: SGDLS, YYNGEE. The CDR3 sequence is CASSGNHRDANEKLFF. Here the CDR3 DNA reads TGTGCCAGCAGCGGGAATCACAGGGACGCTAATGAAAAACTGTTTTTT.

This clonotype was recorded many times. The rearrangement joins TRBV11-3 to TRBJ2-2; 15 bases align to TRBD2. The V segment lost 4 bases and the J segment 6 bases; nucleotides outside the gene matches: 9. This CDR3 spans 18 amino acids. Germline CDR1 reads SGHNT; CDR2 reads YENEEA. CDR3 bases: TGTGCCAGCAGCTCCCACCCGGGACTAGCGGGAGGAGCCGGGGAGCTGTTTTTT. Amino acids: CASSSHPGLAGGAGELFF.